The 23 T cell receptor beta chains below come from one sample, sequenced in a study of blood T cells in healthy people across ages. It was with a sample-barcoded 5' primer and a J-beta primer mix that a second PCR of about 6 to 12 cycles was run. Using its own MiXCR run on the 5' RACE reads, TCRdb lists one record per CDR3 protein. Of more than 500,000 distinct CDR3 sequences listed, roughly a quarter are singletons. These data are also associated with another study on T cells of mothers and their children.

Material: blood. Source of these receptors: a boy aged 2 to 10 in good health.

This chain links TRBV28 with TRBJ2-4, with TRBD1 identical over 8 bases. V lost 2 bases and J lost 7; bases outside the gene matches: 4. This CDR3 is built from 14 residues. Germline V gene sequence: CDR1 MDHEN, CDR2 SYDVKM. In DNA, the CDR3 is TGTGCCAGCAGTTTAAACAGGGGGTGGAACATTCAGTACTTC. This encodes CASSLNRGWNIQYF.

V is TRBV7-3 and J is TRBJ2-5; 12 nucleotides align to TRBD2. The last part of the DNA fits TRBJ2-1 better; the J call may be wrong. The CDR3 totals 15 residues. Germline CDR1 is SGHTA and CDR2 is FQGTGA. In DNA form, the CDR3 reads TGTGCCAGCAGCTTAACGACCCTAGCGGGAGGGCAGCAGTTCTTC. Translation gives CASSLTTLAGGQQFF.

V usage is TRBV5-1 and J usage is TRBJ2-1; tentative D call: TRBD2 (5 bases). Per germline, CDR1 SGHRS and CDR2 YFSETQ. V was clipped by 0 bases and J by 5 bases, with 12 bases between them. This CDR3 has 15 residues. The CDR3 region has the DNA TGCGCCAGCAGCTTGGCCCTCGGGAAGAACAATGAGCAGTTCTTC. It is translated as CASSLALGKNNEQFF. Full variable domain (missing parts from reference TRBV5-1 and TRBJ2-1): KAGVTQTPRYLIKTRGQQVTLSCSPISGHRSVSWYQQTPGQGLQFLFEYFSETQRNKGNFPGRFSGRQFSNSRSEMNVSTLELGDSALYLCASSLALGKNNEQFFGPGTRLTVL.

The chain employs TRBV6-5 and TRBJ2-1; 11 nucleotides agree with TRBD1. TRBJ2-5 explains the end of the DNA better; the J call may be wrong. The CDR3 length is 17 residues. The germline CDR1 and CDR2 sequences are MNHEY and SVGAGI. The CDR3 region is CASSYSRRTGGPETQYF. The CDR3 DNA reads TGTGCCAGCAGTTATAGCCGAAGGACAGGGGGCCCGGAGACCCAGTACTTC.

This clonotype has only a few counts. CDR3 bases: TGTGCCAGCAGCGGTAACAGGGGAGCTGACACTGAAGCTTTCTTT. Amino acids: CASSGNRGADTEAFF. The J gene is TRBJ1-1, the V gene TRBV7-9; 7 nucleotides match TRBD1. The junction had 9 bases not matched to a gene; V was cut back by 5 bases and J by 3 bases. There are 15 residues in the CDR3. Germline loops: CDR1 SEHNR, CDR2 FQNEAQ (reference sequence).

To note about this clonotype: At one of its ends the junction is not consistent with the germline gene, which may arise from a read error. The chain is built from TRBV12-3 or TRBV12-4 and TRBJ2-2; 7 positions agree with TRBD2. There are 14 residues in the CDR3. CDR3 nucleotide sequence: TGTACCAGCAGTTTAGCGGGGAACACCGGGGAGCTGTTTTTT. It translates to CTSSLAGNTGELFF.

There are a few counts of this clonotype. V usage is TRBV12-3 or TRBV12-4 and J usage is TRBJ2-7; tentatively, D is TRBD2 (6 bases). V lost 5 bases, J lost 5 bases, and 19 bases lay in between. This CDR3 region has 15 residues. The CDR3 here is CASSDSPAGPHEQYF. The CDR3 DNA sequence: TGTGCCAGCAGTGACTCCCCGGCGGGACCCCACGAGCAGTACTTC.

In its sample, this clonotype was seen a few times. The rearrangement links TRBV4-2 to TRBJ1-4; D call uncertain. Trimming pared 4 bases from V and 7 bases from J, leaving 7 bases between. The CDR3 has 12 amino acids. The germline V gene has CDR1 LGHNA and CDR2 YNFKEQ. DNA for the CDR3: TGTGCCAGCAGCCGAGTTCGTGAAAAACTGTTTTTT. The encoded protein is CASSRVREKLFF.

This clonotype was picked up a small number of times. The CDR3 loop reads CASSLVGDGGRAQYF. The CDR3, as DNA: TGTGCCAGCAGCTTAGTAGGGGACGGCGGCAGGGCGCAGTATTTT. The chain links TRBV7-8 to TRBJ2-3, with D tentatively TRBD1 or TRBD2 (5 bases each). Trimming cost V 1 base and J 10 bases, with 18 bases left between them. The length of the CDR3 is 15 residues. Germline-derived CDR1 and CDR2 are SGHVS and FQNEAQ.

This clonotype has a single count. V is TRBV9 and J is TRBJ2-3; 10 nucleotides line up with TRBD2. The CDR3 has 16 amino acids. In germline, CDR1 is SGDLS, CDR2 YYNGEE. Trimming cost V 1 base and J 2 bases; bases outside gene matches: 4. The CDR3 DNA follows: TGTGCCAGCAGCGTAACACTAGCGGGGACCACAGATACGCAGTATTTT. Translation gives CASSVTLAGTTDTQYF.

This clonotype turned up a few times. J is TRBJ1-1 and V is TRBV30, with a weak D call TRBD1 (5 bases). The CDR3 spans 14 residues. V lost 4 bases and J lost 1, with 13 bases in between. CDR1 and CDR2 from the germline V gene are GTSNPN and SVGIG (reference sequence). DNA for the CDR3: TGTGCCTGGAAAAGCGGGACGGCGAACACTGAAGCTTTCTTT. It specifies CAWKSGTANTEAFF.

Only a few counts were recorded for this clonotype. The J gene is TRBJ2-1, the V gene TRBV4-3, with 9 bases lining up with TRBD2. Germline CDR1 reads LGHNA; CDR2 reads YSLEER. The CDR3 spans 16 residues. The V segment lost 1 base and the J segment 6 bases; nucleotides outside the gene matches: 7. The CDR3 DNA sequence: TGCGCCAGCAGCCAAGGTAACGTAGCGGGAGTCAATGAGCAGTTCTTC. This translates into CASSQGNVAGVNEQFF.

This clonotype has a count of ten or more. The V and J genes are TRBV7-9 and TRBJ2-2, with 7 bases fitting TRBD1. Per the germline V gene, CDR1 is SEHNR and CDR2 is FQNEAQ (reference sequence). This CDR3 is 16 amino acids long. The trim removed 2 bases at V and 1 base at J, leaving 4 bases unmatched. The CDR3 DNA follows: TGTGCCAGCAGCTTAATAAGGACAGGGAACACCGGGGAGCTGTTTTTT. The encoded protein is CASSLIRTGNTGELFF.

This clonotype occurred a few times. V usage is TRBV12-3 or TRBV12-4 and J usage is TRBJ2-1, with D possibly TRBD1 on 6 matching bases. The J call may be wrong; the DNA end is better matched by TRBJ2-5. The CDR3 spans 13 residues. DNA of the CDR3: TGTGCCAGCACCGACAGGAGAGGAGAGACCCAGTACTTC. Translating gives CASTDRRGETQYF.

The chain links TRBV30 to TRBJ2-3, with D hard to call. V dropped 5 bases and J dropped 4 bases, with 7 bases sitting between them. The CDR3 loop spans 11 amino acids. Germline V gene data show CDR1 as GTSNPN and CDR2 as SVGIG (reference sequence). The CDR3 DNA sequence: TGTGCCTGGGGCACTCCAGATACGCAGTATTTT. Protein sequence: CAWGTPDTQYF. Drawing the rest from reference TRBV30 and TRBJ2-3, the complete variable domain is SQTIHQWPATLVQPVGSPLSLECTVEGTSNPNLYWYRQAAGRGLQLLFYSVGIGQISSEVPQNLSASRPQDRQFILSSKKLLLSDSGFYLCAWGTPDTQYFGPGTRLTVL.

The gene calls are TRBV6-5 and TRBJ2-7; TRBD1 matches 7 bases. The V gene end was trimmed by 5 bases and the J gene end by 6 bases; junction bases not matched to a gene: 7. The CDR3 extends over 13 amino acids. Germline V gene lookup returns CDR1 MNHEY and CDR2 SVGAGI. The CDR3 here is CASSRDSAGEQYF. Here the CDR3 DNA reads TGTGCCAGCAGTAGGGACAGCGCAGGCGAGCAGTACTTC.

The sample holds a few counts of this clonotype. V gene TRBV2 combines with J gene TRBJ2-3; D call uncertain. This CDR3 is built from 14 residues. Trimming cost V 8 bases and J 0 bases, with 12 bases left between them. Germline CDR1 reads SNHLY; CDR2 reads FYNNEI. The CDR3 region has the DNA TGTGCCAGCTGGGCGGCTATTAGCACAGATACGCAGTATTTT. This translates into CASWAAISTDTQYF.

V and J are TRBV29-1 and TRBJ2-1; tentatively, D is TRBD1 (6 bases). The CDR3 has 15 residues. Between the trimmed V and J ends, which lost 3 bases and 5 bases, there was a span of 17 bases. Per germline, CDR1 SQVTM and CDR2 ANQGSEA. The CDR3 DNA sequence: TGCAGCGTTGAGGGGGCCTGGGCCTCTAACAATGAGCAGTTCTTC. Protein sequence: CSVEGAWASNNEQFF.

The table lists this clonotype with a few counts. The chain employs TRBV3-1 and TRBJ2-5, with 7 bases identical to TRBD1. The DNA end is more similar to TRBJ2-7, so the J call may be wrong. This CDR3 contains 14 residues. Germline CDR1 LGHDT, CDR2 YNNKEL (reference sequence). Here the CDR3 reads CASSQYQGVGEQYF. CDR3 nucleotides: TGTGCCAGCAGCCAGTACCAGGGGGTCGGCGAGCAGTACTTC.

This clonotype was observed a single time. The V gene is TRBV20-1, the J gene TRBJ2-3; the D gene is possibly TRBD1 (6 bases). This CDR3 contains 14 residues. V was shortened by 5 bases and J by 2 bases, with 14 bases between the two germline ends. The germline gives CDR1 DFQATT, CDR2 SNEGSKA (reference sequence). In DNA, the CDR3 is TGCAGTGCTCGGGACATTTTTGACACAGATACGCAGTATTTT. Translated, it gives CSARDIFDTDTQYF.

This clonotype showed up just a few times. The gene calls are TRBV27 and TRBJ1-2; 9 bases are a match to TRBD1. CDR1 is MNHEY, CDR2 SMNVEV, per germline (reference sequence). The CDR3 extends over 17 amino acids. The ends lost 3 bases at V and 8 bases at J; junction bases unmatched: 16. CDR3 sequence: CASSFPYKPPTGGGYTF. In DNA, the CDR3 is TGTGCCAGCAGTTTCCCCTATAAGCCCCCGACAGGGGGAGGCTACACCTTC.

V and J are TRBV18 and TRBJ2-6; D is unresolved. The CDR3 totals 17 residues. V lost 3 bases, J lost 0 bases, and 12 bases lay in between. The germline CDR1 and CDR2 sequences are KGHSH and LQKENI. CDR3 sequence reads: CASSPRLGSSGANVLTF. CDR3 in DNA: TGTGCCAGCTCACCTCGCCTAGGCAGCTCTGGGGCCAACGTCCTGACTTTC.

This clonotype appeared a few times. V and J are TRBV7-6 and TRBJ2-5; TRBD1 agrees at 7 bases. CDR3 length: 14 amino acids. V was pared by 1 base and J by 5 bases, with 4 bases of the junction left unmatched. CDR1 and CDR2 from the germline V gene are SGHVS and FNYEAQ. CDR3 nucleotide sequence: TGTGCCAGCAGCTTAGAGACAGGGTTGGAGACCCAGTACTTC. Its translation: CASSLETGLETQYF.